The entry below gives a single TCR beta chain sequence along with its context. Its antigen target is currently unknown. No quality values exist for individual bases; no much larger clone is one base distant. The record originates from a study of blood T cell repertoires in COVID-19 (dated by TCRdb to 2019 to 2021). About the investigation overall: The collaborator samples originated in the United States, Italy and Spain and spanned the acute and convalescent phases of COVID-19. The prospective study material was composed of cDNA or gDNA derived from T cells, B-cell-depleted T cells, or PBMCs. The dataset comprised deeply sampled blood TCRbeta repertoires from subjects exposed to, actively infected with, or recovered from COVID-19. The repertoires were released in a freely available public database intended as a resource for research on the immune response to SARS-CoV-2. Samples came from the ongoing ImmuneRACE study (first 160 participants) plus 1,254 subjects from 6 global collaborators. Nearly every sample came with metadata listing a de-identified subject ID, COVID-19 status, age in years and sex. Where available, HLA class I and class II types were obtained from metadata supplied by the sample provider rather than from assay-based typing. Study-wide findings and limitations: Clinical and demographic metadata were provided uncurated, with the amount varying by source and participant.

Whole blood was collected in K2EDTA tubes by collaborating institutions according to the institutions' own protocols. For TCRbeta analysis, collaborator samples were shipped as frozen whole blood, as isolated PBMCs, or as DNA extracted from either sample type. TCRbeta CDR3 regions were amplified from genomic DNA using the immunoSEQ Assay, a bias-controlled multiplex PCR. In the paper's pipeline: Nucleated cell counts per sample were estimated from amplification of reference gene primers within the assay. To quantify the absolute abundance of each unique TCRbeta CDR3 rearrangement, sequence reads were collapsed and filtered. For each sample, productive Simpson clonality was calculated as the square root of Simpson's diversity index across productive rearrangements. Held by TCRdb, this immuneACCESS table contains in-frame sequences only and omits some clones. Under half of the omission traces to an unresolved V gene where checked; the cause of the rest is unknown. V and J calls and clone size come straight from that table; D and trimming were deduced from the DNA. Recorded for this sample are about 210,000 clones; roughly 78% of them occurred a single time. The top ten clonotypes cover over 9.5% of the sample.

Including cysteine and phenylalanine, the CDR3 has 15 amino acids. The sequence is cut down to CDR3 DNA, 45 bases in frame from base 1. The trim is 5 bases for V and 2 bases for J, with a gap of 13 bases between the germline ends. CDR1 and CDR2, looked up from the germline V gene (reference sequence), are LNHDA and SQIVND. Sequenced: peripheral blood. The V gene is TRBV19 and the J gene is TRBJ2-1; TRBD2 is perhaps the D gene, given 6 matching bases. The TCR sequence derives from a middle-aged woman with acute or convalescent COVID-19. The CDR3 protein sequence reads: CASSPGLKTYNEQFF. The DNA is TGTGCCAGTAGTCCGGGACTTAAAACCTACAATGAGCAGTTCTTC.